The rows below give T cell receptor beta chains drawn from one sample of a study of graft-versus-host responses after intestinal transplantation. The data were produced by immunoSEQ multiplex PCR, yet TCRdb's version contains in-frame clones alone and is incomplete. The table lists about 19,000 clones, more than 75% of them singletons. The material was bone marrow, obtained about 130 days after transplant. Receptors were obtained from a human patient who received an intestinal transplant, so some T cells may come from the graft donor. CDR3s include the opening cysteine and the closing phenylalanine or tryptophan. A D gene is named only where the DNA matches it firmly. The size entry is marked missing in some rows and otherwise reads once, few, many or a size class.

v_gene	d_gene	abundance	j_gene	CDR3nt	CDR3aa
TRBV9	-	-	TRBJ1-5	TGTGCCAGCAGCGGCGGGACTTATGATCAGCCCCAGCATTTT	CASSGGTYDQPQHF
TRBV6-6	TRBD1	-	TRBJ1-2	TGTGCCAGCAGTTACCGGGACAGGGTGGGGGGCTACACCTTC	CASSYRDRVGGYTF
TRBV10-2	-	-	TRBJ1-1	TGCGCCGGCCGATCTGAGGGGCAGGAGAATTCTGAAGCTTTCTTT	CAGRSEGQENSEAFF
TRBV27	-	-	TRBJ2-3	TGTGCCAGCAGCCGCTACGGAGATACGCAGTATTTT	CASSRYGDTQYF
TRBV6-6	-	few	TRBJ2-7	TGTGCCAGCAAGAGGGGTATGGACGAGCAGTACTTC	CASKRGMDEQYF
TRBV27	TRBD1	-	TRBJ2-2	TGTGCCAGCGGGGACAGGGAGGGCACCGGGGAGCTGTTTTTT	CASGDREGTGELFF
TRBV28	TRBD1	-	TRBJ1-4	TGTGCCAGCAGTAAGACAGGGAACTCTGAAAAACTGTTTTTT	CASSKTGNSEKLFF
TRBV19	-	-	TRBJ2-7	TGTGCCAGTAGGGGGGAGAATTACGAGCAGTACTTC	CASRGENYEQYF
TRBV10-2	TRBD2	-	TRBJ2-3	TGCGCCAGCAGTGATCGACTAGCGGGAGGAAACTCAGATACGCAGTATTTT	CASSDRLAGGNSDTQYF
TRBV6-1	TRBD1	-	TRBJ2-2	TGTGCCAGCGGACAGGGGGACACCGGGGAGCTGTTTTTT	CASGQGDTGELFF
TRBV4-1	TRBD1	-	TRBJ2-7	TGCGCCAGCAGCCATCCGGGACAGGGCGCTATCTCCTACGAGCAGTACTTC	CASSHPGQGAISYEQYF
TRBV7-3	-	-	TRBJ2-3	TGTGCCAGCAGCTTCGGTCCCAACTTAATGTCAGATACGCAGTATTTT	CASSFGPNLMSDTQYF
TRBV19	-	-	TRBJ1-1	TGTGCCAGTAGTATAGACCCCCGGCGGTCGTCCGGGGCTTTCTTT	CASSIDPRRSSGAFF
TRBV18	-	once	TRBJ1-2	TGTGCCAGCTCACCACCGATAGGGGAATATGGCTACACCTTC	CASSPPIGEYGYTF